This T cell receptor beta chain was recovered during a study of response to subunit inactivated influenza vaccine. TCRdb fed the RT-PCR reads into MiXCR, producing one record per CDR3 protein. The sample gives over 800,000 distinct CDR3 sequences, 21% of which show up once; about a tenth is in the top ten. The study, taken as a whole, reports: Few new T cells, the authors suggested, are recruited by each seasonal influenza vaccination.

Ten or more counts support this clonotype. Its antigen is as yet unknown. Germline V gives CDR1 SGHKS, CDR2 YYEKEE (reference sequence). The CDR3 is 14 residues long. Trimming removed 5 bases at V and 11 bases at J, with 20 bases between. The sample was PBMCs from blood, taken 5 to 6 days after vaccination. The V gene is TRBV5-5, the J gene TRBJ2-1; D uncertain. This TCR derives from a man in his forties or fifties who received an inactivated influenza vaccine. The chain's CDR3 is CASSREESTMKQFF. CDR3 sequence (DNA): TGTGCCAGCAGTCGCGAGGAGAGTACAATGAAGCAGTTCTTC. Based on the CDR3 plus reference TRBV5-5 and TRBJ2-1, the full variable domain is DAGVTQSPTHLIKTRGQQVTLRCSPISGHKSVSWYQQVLGQGPQFIFQYYEKEERGRGNFPDRFSARQFPNYSSELNVNALLLGDSALYLCASSREESTMKQFFGPGTRLTVL.